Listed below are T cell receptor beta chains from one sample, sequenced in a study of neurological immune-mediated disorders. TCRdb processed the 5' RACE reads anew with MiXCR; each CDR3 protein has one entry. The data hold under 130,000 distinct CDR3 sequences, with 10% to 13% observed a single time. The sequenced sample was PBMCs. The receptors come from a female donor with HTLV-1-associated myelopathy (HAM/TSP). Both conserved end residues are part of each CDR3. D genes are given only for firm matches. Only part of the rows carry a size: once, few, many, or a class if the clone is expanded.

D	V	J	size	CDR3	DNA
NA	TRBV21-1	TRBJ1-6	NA	CASITYGLQTHF	TGTGCCAGCATCACCTATGGACTACAAACACACTTT
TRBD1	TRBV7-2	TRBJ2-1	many	CASSLVRQGHANEQFF	TGTGCCAGCAGCTTAGTAAGACAGGGGCATGCCAATGAGCAGTTCTTC
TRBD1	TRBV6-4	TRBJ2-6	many	CASSADRAGANVLTF	TGTGCCAGCAGTGCCGACAGGGCGGGGGCCAACGTCCTGACTTTC
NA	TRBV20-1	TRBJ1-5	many	CSARRRENWQPQHF	TGCAGTGCTCGAAGGAGGGAAAATTGGCAGCCCCAGCATTTT
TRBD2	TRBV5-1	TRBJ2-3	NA	CASSRGGTTDTQYF	TGCGCCAGCAGCCGCGGGGGGACCACAGATACGCAGTATTTT
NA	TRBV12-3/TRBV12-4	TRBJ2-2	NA	CASSLARITGELFF	TGTGCCAGCAGTTTAGCGAGGATCACCGGGGAGCTGTTTTTT
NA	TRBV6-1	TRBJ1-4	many	CASSDGGVGEKLFF	TGTGCCAGCAGTGACGGGGGGGTCGGCGAAAAACTGTTTTTT
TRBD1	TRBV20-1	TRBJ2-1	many	CSARGTGYPYNEQFF	TGCAGTGCTAGAGGGACAGGGTACCCCTACAATGAGCAGTTCTTC
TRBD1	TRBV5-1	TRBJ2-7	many	CASSLATGWSYEQYF	TGCGCCAGCAGCTTGGCGACAGGGTGGTCCTACGAGCAGTACTTC
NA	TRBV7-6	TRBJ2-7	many	CASSLYGSPTYEQYF	TGTGCCAGCAGCCTCTACGGGTCCCCCACCTACGAGCAGTACTTC
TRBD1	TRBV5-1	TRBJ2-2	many	CASSPGQAANTGELFF	TGCGCCAGCAGCCCCGGACAGGCCGCGAACACCGGGGAGCTGTTTTTT
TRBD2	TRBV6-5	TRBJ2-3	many	CASSYLGLAADTQYF	TGTGCCAGCAGTTACTTGGGACTAGCTGCAGATACGCAGTATTTT
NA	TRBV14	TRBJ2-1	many	CASSQVGAGVTYNEQFF	TGTGCCAGCAGCCAAGTTGGGGCTGGAGTAACATACAATGAGCAGTTCTTC
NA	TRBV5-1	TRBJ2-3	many	CASSFGSSGTTDTQYF	TGCGCCAGCAGCTTTGGGAGTAGCGGTACAACGGATACGCAGTATTTT
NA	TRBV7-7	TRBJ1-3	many	CASSLAQGRRNTIYF	TGTGCCAGCAGCTTAGCGCAGGGGCGGCGAAACACCATATATTTT
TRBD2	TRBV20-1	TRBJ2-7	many	CSADTSGGYEQYF	TGCAGTGCCGACACTAGCGGGGGGTACGAGCAGTACTTC
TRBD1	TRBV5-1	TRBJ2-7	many	CASSFRDRNYEQYF	TGCGCCAGCAGCTTCAGGGACAGGAACTACGAGCAGTACTTC
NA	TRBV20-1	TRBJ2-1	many	CSAGRTNNEQFF	TGCAGTGCGGGCAGGACAAACAATGAGCAGTTCTTC
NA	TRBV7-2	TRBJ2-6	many	CASSPTMRGASGANVLTF	TGTGCCAGCAGCCCTACTATGAGGGGGGCCTCTGGGGCCAACGTCCTGACTTTC
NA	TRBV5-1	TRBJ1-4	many	CASSYWGTLDEKLFF	TGCGCCAGCAGCTATTGGGGGACACTCGATGAAAAACTGTTTTTT
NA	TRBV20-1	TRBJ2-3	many	CSVQGVGRTDTQYF	TGCAGTGTACAGGGCGTGGGAAGAACAGATACGCAGTATTTT
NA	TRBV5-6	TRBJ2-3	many	CASSLDTGARADTQYF	TGTGCCAGCAGCTTGGACACGGGGGCGAGAGCAGATACGCAGTATTTT
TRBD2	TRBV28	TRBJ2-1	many	CASSGGVTYNEQFF	TGTGCCAGCAGTGGGGGGGTAACCTACAATGAGCAGTTCTTC
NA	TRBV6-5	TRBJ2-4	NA	CASSYSRKELAKNIQYF	TGTGCCAGCAGTTATTCCCGGAAAGAGCTAGCCAAAAACATTCAGTACTTC
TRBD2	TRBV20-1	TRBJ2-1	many	CSALQRGAYNEQFF	TGCAGTGCTCTTCAGCGGGGGGCTTACAATGAGCAGTTCTTC
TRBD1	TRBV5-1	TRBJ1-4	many	CASSRFGTGGNEKLFF	TGCGCCAGCAGTCGTTTTGGGACAGGGGGGAATGAAAAACTGTTTTTT
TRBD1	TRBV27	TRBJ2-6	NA	CANSPGTGGTGANVLTF	TGTGCCAACAGTCCAGGGACAGGAGGGACTGGGGCCAACGTCCTGACTTTC
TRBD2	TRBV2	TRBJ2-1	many	CASSPGLAGGNNEQFF	TGTGCCAGCAGCCCGGGACTAGCGGGGGGGAACAATGAGCAGTTCTTC
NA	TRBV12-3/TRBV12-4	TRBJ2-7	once	CASSFRAGDYEQYF	TGTGCCAGCAGTTTCCGGGCAGGGGACTACGAGCAGTACTTC
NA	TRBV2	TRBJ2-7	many	CASSDDSENYEQYF	TGTGCCAGCAGTGACGACAGCGAGAACTACGAGCAGTACTTC
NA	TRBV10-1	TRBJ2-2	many	CASSPQITGELFF	TGCGCCAGCAGTCCTCAGATCACCGGGGAGCTGTTTTTT
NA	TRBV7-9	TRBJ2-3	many	CASISGGYTDTQYF	TGTGCCAGCATCAGTGGGGGGTACACAGATACGCAGTATTTT
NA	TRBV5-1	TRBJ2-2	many	CASSLGSTGELFF	TGCGCCAGCAGCTTGGGAAGCACCGGGGAGCTGTTTTTT
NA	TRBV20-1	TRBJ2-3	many	CSATLIAGASTDTQYF	TGCAGTGCTACCTTGATCGCCGGGGCTAGCACAGATACGCAGTATTTT
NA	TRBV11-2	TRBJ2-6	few	CASSLIPSSGANVLTF	TGTGCCAGCAGCTTAATTCCAAGCTCTGGGGCCAACGTCCTGACTTTC